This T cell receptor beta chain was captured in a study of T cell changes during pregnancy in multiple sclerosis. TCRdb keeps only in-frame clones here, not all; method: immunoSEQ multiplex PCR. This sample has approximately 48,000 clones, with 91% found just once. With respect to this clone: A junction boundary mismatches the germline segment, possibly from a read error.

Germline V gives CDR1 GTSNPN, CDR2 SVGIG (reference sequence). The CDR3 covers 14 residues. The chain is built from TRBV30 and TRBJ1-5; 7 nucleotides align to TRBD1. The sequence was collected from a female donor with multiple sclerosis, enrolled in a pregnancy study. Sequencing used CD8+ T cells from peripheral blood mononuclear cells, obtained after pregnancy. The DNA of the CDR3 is TGTGCCTGGAGAAACAGGGGCGGCAACCAGCCCCAGCATTTT. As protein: CAWRNRGGNQPQHF.